This note documents a single T cell receptor beta chain sequence. Antigen: not known. In preparing the TRB cDNA libraries, 5' RACE with UMI labels was used. After re-calling the 5' RACE reads, TCRdb lists one entry per CDR3 protein, DNA absent. This sample contains 49,000 or so distinct CDR3 sequences. The germline V gene has CDR1 SGHKS and CDR2 YYEKEE (reference sequence). The CDR3 spans 13 residues. The sample originates from a study of CXCR3-negative and CXCR3-positive naive CD8 T cells. Findings of the study overall: Relative to CXCR3-negative naive cells, CXCR3-positive naive cells had more hydrophobic TRB CDR3s.

The clonotype originates from a human donor in good health. Some clones in this sample may be carry-over from other donors' samples. The rearrangement uses TRBV5-5 and TRBJ2-7; as DNA is missing, the TRBD1 call by TCRdb cannot be tested. What was sequenced was naive CXCR3+ CD8+ T cells from blood. Subset defined: CD45RO-CCR7+CD27+CD95- naive CD8+ T cells expressing CXCR3 (TNR3+). CDR3: CASGQGFDYVQYF.